This TCR beta chain was sequenced for a study of T-cell reconstitution after alpha-beta-depleted transplantation in children. Unique molecular identifiers were incorporated when the TCRbeta library was constructed. A single record per CDR3 protein comes from TCRdb applying MiXCR to the PCR reads. The repertoire holds about 610,000 distinct CDR3 sequences, with roughly a tenth as singletons. The receptor was isolated from a human donor who donated a stem cell graft to a child with acute myeloid leukemia. The sample in question was PBMCs from the stem cell graft donor, obtained from the stem cell graft.

The CDR3 region has the DNA TGCAGTGCTAGGGGGGACCCCCGTTACTACAATGAGCAGTTCTTC. Protein product: CSARGDPRYYNEQFF. The gene calls are TRBV20-1 and TRBJ2-1; D assignment may be TRBD1 or TRBD2 (5 bases each). The CDR3 contains 15 residues. Germline CDR1 reads DFQATT; CDR2 reads SNEGSKA (reference sequence). The V end was cut by 3 bases, the J end by 3 bases, with 15 bases between.